This entry lists 14 T cell receptor beta chains sequenced from one sample in a study of Graves' ophthalmopathy and Graves' hyperthyroidism. Amplification of TCR beta CDR3 regions used RNA transcripts. RT-PCR in the first round used HTBI primers; a second-round multiplex PCR followed. TCRdb fed the multiplex PCR reads into MiXCR, producing one record per CDR3 protein. The data hold 40,000 to 50,000 distinct CDR3 sequences, with 50% observed a single time. Sequencing used peripheral blood. The receptors stem from an adult man with Graves' ophthalmopathy.

The rearrangement joins TRBV12-3 or TRBV12-4 to TRBJ1-3, with 9 bases identical to TRBD1. The junction had 4 bases not matched to a gene; V was cut back by 4 bases and J by 6 bases. The CDR3 is 14 residues long. The CDR3 loop is CASSSRDRVNTIYF. The CDR3 DNA is TGTGCCAGCAGTTCCCGGGACAGGGTAAACACCATATATTTT.

The V and J genes are TRBV4-2 and TRBJ2-5; D unclear. V shed 4 bases and J shed 7 bases, with 4 bases lying between them. The CDR3 extends over 10 amino acids. Germline V CDR1 and CDR2: LGHNA, YNFKEQ. Here the CDR3 DNA reads TGTGCCAGCAGCCGAGGGACCCAGTACTTC. Its protein product is CASSRGTQYF.

This clonotype showed up many times. The chain is built from TRBV12-3 or TRBV12-4 and TRBJ1-1; D gene unclear. The CDR3 extends over 13 amino acids. Trimming removed 3 bases from V and 5 bases from J, with 10 bases in between. The CDR3 nucleotides are TGTGCCAGCAGTTTTTCCCAAGGTACTGAAGCTTTCTTT. Its translation: CASSFSQGTEAFF.

This clonotype has ten or more counts. This chain links TRBV6-4 with TRBJ1-6, with TRBD1 matching 7 bases. The CDR3 runs 14 residues. V dropped 6 bases and J dropped 7; count of bases not matched to a gene: 6. From germline, CDR1 is MRHNA and CDR2 SNTAGT. In DNA, the CDR3 is TGTGCCAGCAGCACCGGGACAGAAAATTCACCCCTCCACTTT. Its translation: CASSTGTENSPLHF.

The J gene is TRBJ2-5, the V gene TRBV7-9, with 8 nucleotides matching TRBD1. The CDR3 sequence is 15 residues long. Germline CDR1 reads SEHNR; CDR2 reads FQNEAQ (reference sequence). The J segment lost 3 bases and the V segment lost 4 bases, leaving 7 bases of the junction unmatched. The CDR3 here is CASSSGQGREETQYF. DNA of the CDR3: TGTGCCAGCAGCTCCGGACAGGGCCGGGAAGAGACCCAGTACTTC. Filled out from reference TRBV7-9 and TRBJ2-5, the complete variable domain reads DTGVSQNPRHKITKRGQNVTFRCDPISEHNRLYWYRQTLGQGPEFLTYFQNEAQLEKSRLLSDRFSAERPKGSFSTLEIQRTEQGDSAMYLCASSSGQGREETQYFGPGTRLLVL.

This clonotype is medium-sized. The chain is built from TRBV20-1 and TRBJ2-1; 8 bases align to TRBD1. The CDR3 loop spans 14 amino acids. V was clipped by 3 bases and J by 3 bases; unmatched bases: 4. Germline values: CDR1 DFQATT, CDR2 SNEGSKA (reference sequence). The CDR3 loop reads CSARKGQDYNEQFF. In DNA form, the CDR3 reads TGCAGTGCTAGGAAGGGACAGGACTACAATGAGCAGTTCTTC.

This clonotype was counted many times. The CDR3 DNA follows: TGCAGTGCTAGAGCCCAGACAGGATTCTACGAGCAGTACTTC. Its translation is CSARAQTGFYEQYF. The V call is TRBV20-1, the J call TRBJ2-7; possible D gene TRBD1, 6 bases. This CDR3 has 14 residues. Germline assignment: CDR1 DFQATT and CDR2 SNEGSKA (reference sequence). V was clipped by 1 base and J by 3 bases, with 13 bases between them.

Notes on this clonotype: A much larger clone is a single base away; this may be a read error. This chain connects TRBV27 to TRBJ2-2; TRBD1 might be the D (6 bases). Germline V lookup: CDR1 MNHEY, CDR2 SMNVEV (reference sequence). The CDR3 totals 13 residues. CDR3: CASRRQDTGELVF. Here the CDR3 DNA reads TGTGCCAGCAGAAGACAGGACACCGGGGAGCTGGTTTTT.

The V gene is TRBV15, the J gene TRBJ2-2, with 8 bases aligning to TRBD2. The V segment lost 0 bases and the J segment 2 bases; nucleotides outside the gene matches: 2. The CDR3 loop spans 16 amino acids. Germline V gene data show CDR1 as LNHNV and CDR2 as YYDKDF (reference sequence). CDR3 amino acids: CATSRDTSGNTGELFF. As DNA, the CDR3 is TGTGCCACCAGCAGAGATACTAGCGGAAACACCGGGGAGCTGTTTTTT.

The gene calls are TRBV20-1 and TRBJ2-7; TRBD1 agrees at 9 bases. The germline gives CDR1 DFQATT, CDR2 SNEGSKA (reference sequence). CDR3 length: 15 amino acids. Trimming at V came to 5 bases and at J to 3 bases, leaving 11 bases not matched to a gene. The CDR3, as DNA: TGCAGTGCTTCTAACCCGGGACAGGGCGGCTACGAGCAGTACTTC. Its translation: CSASNPGQGGYEQYF.

This clonotype was seen ten or more times. The chain combines TRBV28 with TRBJ2-7, with 10 bases aligning to TRBD2. This CDR3 region has 18 residues. With V trimmed by 5 bases and J by 1 base, 14 bases remained unmatched. Germline values: CDR1 MDHEN, CDR2 SYDVKM. CDR3 sequence (DNA): TGTGCCAGCAGTCATCTTTCGGTTAGGACTAGCGGATCCTACGAGCAGTACTTC. Protein product: CASSHLSVRTSGSYEQYF.

The chain uses TRBV20-1 and TRBJ2-3; unclear D gene. This CDR3 region has 11 residues. CDR1 is DFQATT and CDR2 is SNEGSKA in the germline V gene (reference sequence). V was trimmed by 6 bases and J by 6 bases, leaving 10 bases between them. Here the CDR3 reads CSAGKVDTQYF. As DNA, the CDR3 is TGCAGTGCGGGGAAGGTGGATACGCAGTATTTT.

This clonotype was observed many times. The chain links TRBV11-3 to TRBJ2-4; 8 bases agree with TRBD2. J was trimmed by 8 bases and V by 1 base; bases with no gene match: 1. The CDR3 loop spans 13 amino acids. The germline V gene has CDR1 SGHNT and CDR2 YENEEA. The CDR3 DNA is TGTGCCAGCAGCTTAGGCGGGGGGCACATTCAGTACTTC. Translated: CASSLGGGHIQYF.

J is TRBJ2-7 and V is TRBV4-3; D tentatively fits TRBD1 or TRBD2 (6 bases each). V shed 2 bases and J shed 0 bases, with 8 bases lying between them. Germline CDR1 LGHNA, CDR2 YSLEER. The CDR3 is 14 amino acids. The CDR3 here is CASSQTGASYEQYF. The DNA of the CDR3 is TGCGCCAGCAGCCAAACGGGGGCCTCCTACGAGCAGTACTTC.